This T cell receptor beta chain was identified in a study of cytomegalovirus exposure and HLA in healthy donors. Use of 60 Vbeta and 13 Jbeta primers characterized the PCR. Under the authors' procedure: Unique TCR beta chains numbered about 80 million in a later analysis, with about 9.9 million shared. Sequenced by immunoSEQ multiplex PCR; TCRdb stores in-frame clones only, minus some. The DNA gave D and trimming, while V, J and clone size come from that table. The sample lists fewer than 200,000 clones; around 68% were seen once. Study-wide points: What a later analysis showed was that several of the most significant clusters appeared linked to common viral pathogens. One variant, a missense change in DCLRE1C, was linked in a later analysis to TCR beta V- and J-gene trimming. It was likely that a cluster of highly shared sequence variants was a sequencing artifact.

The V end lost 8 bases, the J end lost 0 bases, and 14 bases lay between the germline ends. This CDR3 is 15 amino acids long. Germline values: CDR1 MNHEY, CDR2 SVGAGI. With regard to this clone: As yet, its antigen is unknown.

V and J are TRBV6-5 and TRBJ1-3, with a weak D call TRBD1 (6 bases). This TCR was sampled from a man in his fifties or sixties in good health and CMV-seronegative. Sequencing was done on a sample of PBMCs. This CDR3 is CASQKTGSSGNTIYF. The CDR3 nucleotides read TGTGCCAGCCAAAAAACAGGGAGCTCTGGAAACACCATATATTTT.